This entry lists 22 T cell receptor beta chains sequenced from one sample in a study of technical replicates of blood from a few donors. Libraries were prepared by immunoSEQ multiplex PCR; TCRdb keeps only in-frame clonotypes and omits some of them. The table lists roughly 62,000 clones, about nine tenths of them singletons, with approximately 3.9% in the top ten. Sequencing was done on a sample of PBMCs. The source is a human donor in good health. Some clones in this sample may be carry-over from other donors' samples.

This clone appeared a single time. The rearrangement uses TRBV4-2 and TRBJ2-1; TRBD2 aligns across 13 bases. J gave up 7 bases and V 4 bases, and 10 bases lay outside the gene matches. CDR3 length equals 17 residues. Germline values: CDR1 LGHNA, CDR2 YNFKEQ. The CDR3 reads CASSLGGTSGGDNEQFF. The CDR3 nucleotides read TGTGCCAGCAGCCTGGGCGGCACTAGCGGGGGGGATAATGAGCAGTTCTTC.

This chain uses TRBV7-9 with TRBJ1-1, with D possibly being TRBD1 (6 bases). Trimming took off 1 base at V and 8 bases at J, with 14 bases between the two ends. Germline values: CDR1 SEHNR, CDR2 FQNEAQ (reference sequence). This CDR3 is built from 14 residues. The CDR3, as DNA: TGTGCCAGCAGCTTAGGGGGCAGGACAGCCGAAGCTTTCTTT. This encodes CASSLGGRTAEAFF.

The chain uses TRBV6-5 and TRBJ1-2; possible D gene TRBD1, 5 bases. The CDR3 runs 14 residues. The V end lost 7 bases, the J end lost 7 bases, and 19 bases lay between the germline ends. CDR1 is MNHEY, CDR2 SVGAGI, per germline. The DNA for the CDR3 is TGTGCCAGCACCCTGGTCGGGGGTGTGGGTGGCTACACCTTC. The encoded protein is CASTLVGGVGGYTF.

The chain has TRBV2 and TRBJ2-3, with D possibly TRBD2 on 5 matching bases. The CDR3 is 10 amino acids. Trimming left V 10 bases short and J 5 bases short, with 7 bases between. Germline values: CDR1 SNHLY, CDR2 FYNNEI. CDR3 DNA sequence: TGTGCCAACGGGGAAGATACGCAGTATTTT. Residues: CANGEDTQYF.

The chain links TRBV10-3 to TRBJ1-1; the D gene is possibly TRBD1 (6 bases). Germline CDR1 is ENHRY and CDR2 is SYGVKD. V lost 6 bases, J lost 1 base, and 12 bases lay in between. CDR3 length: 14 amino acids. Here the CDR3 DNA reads TGTGCCATCAGGGGGGGGGCCCAGAACACTGAAGCTTTCTTT. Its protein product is CAIRGGAQNTEAFF.

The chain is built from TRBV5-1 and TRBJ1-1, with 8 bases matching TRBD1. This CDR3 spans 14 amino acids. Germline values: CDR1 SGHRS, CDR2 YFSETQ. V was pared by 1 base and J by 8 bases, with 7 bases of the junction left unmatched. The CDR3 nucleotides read TGCGCCAGCAGCTTGACAGGGGGACTGACAGAAGCTTTCTTT. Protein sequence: CASSLTGGLTEAFF.

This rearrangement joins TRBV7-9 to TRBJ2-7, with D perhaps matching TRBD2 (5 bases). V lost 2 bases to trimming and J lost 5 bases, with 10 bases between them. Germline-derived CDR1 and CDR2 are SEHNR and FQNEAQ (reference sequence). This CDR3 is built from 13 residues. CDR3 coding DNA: TGTGCCAGCAGCTTACGAGGGCCAGACGAGCAGTACTTC. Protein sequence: CASSLRGPDEQYF. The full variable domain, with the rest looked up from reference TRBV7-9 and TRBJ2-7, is DTGVSQNPRHKITKRGQNVTFRCDPISEHNRLYWYRQTLGQGPEFLTYFQNEAQLEKSRLLSDRFSAERPKGSFSTLEIQRTEQGDSAMYLCASSLRGPDEQYFGPGTRLTVT.

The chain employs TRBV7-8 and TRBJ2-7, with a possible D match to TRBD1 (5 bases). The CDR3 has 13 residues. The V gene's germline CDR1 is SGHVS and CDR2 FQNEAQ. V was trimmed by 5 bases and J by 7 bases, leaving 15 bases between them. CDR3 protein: CASSQEPGWEQYF. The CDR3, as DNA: TGTGCCAGCAGCCAGGAACCAGGGTGGGAGCAGTACTTC.

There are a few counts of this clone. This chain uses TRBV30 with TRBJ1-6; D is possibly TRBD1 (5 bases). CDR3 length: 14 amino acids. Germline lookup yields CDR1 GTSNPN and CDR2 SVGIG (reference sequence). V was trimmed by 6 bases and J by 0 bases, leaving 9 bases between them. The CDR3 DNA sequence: TGTGCCTGTAGGGGTAGCTCCTATAATTCACCCCTCCACTTT. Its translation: CACRGSSYNSPLHF.

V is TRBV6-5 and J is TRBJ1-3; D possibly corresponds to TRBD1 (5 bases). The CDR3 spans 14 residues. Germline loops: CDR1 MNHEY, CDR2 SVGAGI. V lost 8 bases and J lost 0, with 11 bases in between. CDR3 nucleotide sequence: TGTGCCAGCCGGGGCGGGAGCTCTGGAAACACCATATATTTT. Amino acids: CASRGGSSGNTIYF.

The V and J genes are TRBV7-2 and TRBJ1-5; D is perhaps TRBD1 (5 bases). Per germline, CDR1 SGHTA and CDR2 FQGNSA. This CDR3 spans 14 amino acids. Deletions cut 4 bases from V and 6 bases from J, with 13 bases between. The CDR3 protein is CASSSVGASQPQHF. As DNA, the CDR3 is TGTGCCAGCAGCTCCGTTGGGGCGAGTCAGCCCCAGCATTTT.

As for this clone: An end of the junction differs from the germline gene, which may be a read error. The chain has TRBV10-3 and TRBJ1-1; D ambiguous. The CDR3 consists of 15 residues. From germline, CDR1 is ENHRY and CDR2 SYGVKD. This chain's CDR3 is CAISKSLFLTFEAFF. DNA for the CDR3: TGTGCCATCAGTAAGTCGTTGTTTTTGACATTCGAAGCTTTCTTT.

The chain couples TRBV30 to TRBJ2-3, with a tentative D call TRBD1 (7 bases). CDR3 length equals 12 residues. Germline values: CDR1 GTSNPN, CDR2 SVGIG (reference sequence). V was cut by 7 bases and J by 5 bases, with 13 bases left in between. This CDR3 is CALSGGRDTQYF. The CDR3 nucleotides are TGTGCCTTGTCAGGGGGGAGAGATACGCAGTATTTT.

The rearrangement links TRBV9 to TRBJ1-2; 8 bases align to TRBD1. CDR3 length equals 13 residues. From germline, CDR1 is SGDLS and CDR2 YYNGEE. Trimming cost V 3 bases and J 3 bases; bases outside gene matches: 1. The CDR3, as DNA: TGTGCCAGCAGCGGGACAGGGTACTATGGCTACACCTTC. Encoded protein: CASSGTGYYGYTF. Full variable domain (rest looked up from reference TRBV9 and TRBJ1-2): DSGVTQTPKHLITATGQRVTLRCSPRSGDLSVYWYQQSLDQGLQFLIQYYNGEERAKGNILERFSAQQFPDLHSELNLSSLELGDSALYFCASSGTGYYGYTFGSGTRLTVV.

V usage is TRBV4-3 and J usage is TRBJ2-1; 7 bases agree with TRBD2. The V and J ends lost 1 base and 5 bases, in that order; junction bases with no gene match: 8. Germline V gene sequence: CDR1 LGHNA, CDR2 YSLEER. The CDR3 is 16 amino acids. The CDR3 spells CASSQVWASGNNEQFF. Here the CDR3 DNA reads TGCGCCAGCAGCCAAGTATGGGCTAGCGGAAACAATGAGCAGTTCTTC.

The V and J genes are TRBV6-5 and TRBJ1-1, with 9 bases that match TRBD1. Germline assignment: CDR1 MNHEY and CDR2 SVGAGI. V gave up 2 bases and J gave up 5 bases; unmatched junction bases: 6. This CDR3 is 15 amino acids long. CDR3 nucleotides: TGTGCCAGCAGTTACGATAACAGGGGGCCTACTGAAGCTTTCTTT. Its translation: CASSYDNRGPTEAFF.

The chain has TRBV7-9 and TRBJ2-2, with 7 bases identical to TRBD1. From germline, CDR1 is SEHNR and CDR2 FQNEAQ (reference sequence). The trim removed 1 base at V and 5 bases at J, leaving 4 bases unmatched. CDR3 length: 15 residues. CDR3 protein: CASSLVGQRTGELFF. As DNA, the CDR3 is TGTGCCAGCAGCTTAGTGGGACAGAGGACCGGGGAGCTGTTTTTT.

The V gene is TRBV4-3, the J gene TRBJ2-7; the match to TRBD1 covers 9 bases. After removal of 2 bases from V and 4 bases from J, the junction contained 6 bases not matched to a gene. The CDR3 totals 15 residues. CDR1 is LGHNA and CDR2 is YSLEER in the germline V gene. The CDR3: CASSQRRQGGYEQYF. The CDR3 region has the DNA TGCGCCAGCAGCCAACGGCGACAGGGGGGGTACGAGCAGTACTTC.

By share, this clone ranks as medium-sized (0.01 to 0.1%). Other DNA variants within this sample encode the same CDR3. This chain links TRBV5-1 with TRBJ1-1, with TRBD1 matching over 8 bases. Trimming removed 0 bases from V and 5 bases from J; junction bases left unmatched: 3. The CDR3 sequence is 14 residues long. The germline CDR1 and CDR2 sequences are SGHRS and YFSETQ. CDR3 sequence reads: CASSLAGGYTEAFF. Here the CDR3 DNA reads TGCGCCAGCAGCTTGGCAGGGGGCTATACTGAAGCTTTCTTT.

In DNA, the CDR3 is TGTGCCAGCAGTGAAGACAGGTTAAGCTCCTACGAGCAGTACTTC. Translating it yields CASSEDRLSSYEQYF. The chain is built from TRBV2 and TRBJ2-7, with D tentatively TRBD1 (5 bases). V was cut by 1 base and J by 0 bases, with 10 bases left in between. Germline V gene lookup returns CDR1 SNHLY and CDR2 FYNNEI. The CDR3 spans 15 residues.

Here the CDR3 reads CASSQGGLAVSNEQFF. The DNA for the CDR3 is TGCGCCAGCAGCCAGGGGGGACTAGCGGTTTCCAATGAGCAGTTCTTC. The chain couples TRBV4-3 to TRBJ2-1; TRBD2 agrees at 11 bases. The CDR3 covers 16 residues. After removal of 3 bases from V and 6 bases from J, the junction contained 7 bases not matched to a gene. Germline V gene data show CDR1 as LGHNA and CDR2 as YSLEER.

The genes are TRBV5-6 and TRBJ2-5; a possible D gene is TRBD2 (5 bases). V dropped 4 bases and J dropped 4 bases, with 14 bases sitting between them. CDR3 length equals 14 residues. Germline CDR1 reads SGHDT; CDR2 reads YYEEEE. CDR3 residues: CASSRGSTTETQYF. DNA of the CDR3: TGTGCCAGCAGCCGAGGGTCTACCACAGAGACCCAGTACTTC. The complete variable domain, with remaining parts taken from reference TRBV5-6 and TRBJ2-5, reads DAGVTQSPTHLIKTRGQQVTLRCSPKSGHDTVSWYQQALGQGPQFIFQYYEEEERQRGNFPDRFSGHQFPNYSSELNVNALLLGDSALYLCASSRGSTTETQYFGPGTRLLVL.